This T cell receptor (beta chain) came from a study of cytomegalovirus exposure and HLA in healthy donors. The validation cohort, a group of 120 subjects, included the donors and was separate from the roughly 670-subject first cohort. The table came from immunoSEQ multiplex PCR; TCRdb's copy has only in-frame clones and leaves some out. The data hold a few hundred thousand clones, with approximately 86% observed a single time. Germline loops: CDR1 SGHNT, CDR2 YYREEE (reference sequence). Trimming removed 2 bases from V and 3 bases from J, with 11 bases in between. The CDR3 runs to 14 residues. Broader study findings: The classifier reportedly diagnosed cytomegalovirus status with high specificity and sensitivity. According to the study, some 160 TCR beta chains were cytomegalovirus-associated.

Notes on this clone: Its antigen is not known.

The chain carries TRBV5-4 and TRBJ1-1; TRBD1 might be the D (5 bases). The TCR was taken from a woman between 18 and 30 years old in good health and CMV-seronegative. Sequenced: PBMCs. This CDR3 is CASSLAGGDTEAFF. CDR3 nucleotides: TGTGCCAGCAGCTTAGCAGGAGGGGACACTGAAGCTTTCTTT.